These T cell receptor beta chains were read from a single sample in a study of spatial heterogeneity in lung cancer. One entry per CDR3 protein, called by TCRdb with MiXCR from the 5' RACE reads. Among some 70,000 distinct CDR3 sequences listed, roughly 15% were seen once. This sample comprised PBMCs, obtained at surgery. These receptors were obtained from a male donor with early-stage non-small cell lung cancer. Both conserved end residues are part of each CDR3. The order of the fields is CDR3 length, V gene, clone size, D gene, J gene, CDR3 protein, CDR3 DNA. D genes are given only for firm matches. A clone size is listed for some rows: how often the clone was seen (once, few, many), or a class if it is expanded.

>15|TRBV14|few|-|TRBJ2-2
CASSQVIGNTGELFF
TGTGCCAGCAGCCAAGTGATAGGGAACACCGGGGAGCTGTTTTTT
>14|TRBV19|-|TRBD1|TRBJ2-2
CASQDRGWTGELFF
TGTGCCAGCCAGGACAGGGGATGGACCGGGGAGCTGTTTTTT
>15|TRBV27|-|-|TRBJ1-1
CASSFRGPRVTKAFF
TGTGCCAGCAGTTTTAGAGGGCCGCGTGTGACTAAAGCTTTCTTT
>15|TRBV9|many|-|TRBJ2-5
CASSVAPTYQETQYF
TGTGCCAGCAGCGTAGCCCCAACTTATCAAGAGACCCAGTACTTC
>14|TRBV27|-|-|TRBJ2-7
CASSFPGHGSEQYF
TGTGCCAGCAGTTTCCCGGGCCACGGTAGCGAGCAGTACTTC
>17|TRBV7-6|few|TRBD2|TRBJ2-1
CASSTRTSGSSYNEQFF
TGTGCCAGCAGCACCAGGACTAGCGGGAGCTCCTACAATGAGCAGTTCTTC
>14|TRBV4-1|few|-|TRBJ2-5
CASSQDRVRETQYF
TGCGCCAGCAGCCAAGATAGGGTCCGGGAGACCCAGTACTTC
>15|TRBV19|few|TRBD2|TRBJ2-1
CASTNLAGGYNEQFF
TGTGCCAGTACAAATCTAGCGGGAGGTTACAATGAGCAGTTCTTC
>12|TRBV24-1|-|TRBD1|TRBJ2-5
CAAAGTEETQYF
TGTGCCGCCGCCGGGACAGAAGAGACCCAGTACTTC
>14|TRBV29-1|many|-|TRBJ2-2
CSVVGVLGTGELFF
TGCAGCGTTGTTGGCGTGTTGGGCACCGGGGAGCTGTTTTTT
>16|TRBV24-1|many|-|TRBJ2-2
CATSDRSGQATGELFF
TGTGCCACCAGTGATCGTTCGGGACAAGCCACCGGGGAGCTGTTTTTT
>13|TRBV28|many|TRBD2|TRBJ2-7
CASTPGGGGQQYF
TGTGCCAGCACCCCCGGGGGGGGCGGCCAGCAGTACTTC
>16|TRBV10-3|few|-|TRBJ2-4
CAISEGQRLAKNIQYF
TGTGCCATCAGTGAAGGGCAGCGACTAGCCAAAAACATTCAGTACTTC
>14|TRBV5-1|-|TRBD2|TRBJ2-7
CASSSTGGSNEQYF
TGCGCCAGCAGCTCGACGGGGGGGAGCAACGAGCAGTACTTC
>14|TRBV10-3|-|TRBD1|TRBJ2-3
CAISLTSRGDTQYF
TGTGCCATCAGTCTCACATCCAGGGGGGATACGCAGTATTTT
>13|TRBV25-1|many|-|TRBJ1-3
CASRESGRNTIYF
TGTGCCAGCAGGGAGTCGGGTCGAAACACCATATATTTT
>15|TRBV6-5|-|-|TRBJ1-2
CASSWRKLSNYGYTF
TGTGCCAGCAGTTGGAGGAAACTAAGTAACTATGGCTACACCTTC
>14|TRBV5-1|few|-|TRBJ1-1
CASSEGGGNTEAFF
TGCGCCAGCAGCGAAGGGGGAGGGAACACTGAAGCTTTCTTT
>15|TRBV30|few|TRBD2|TRBJ2-7
CAWSVRAGGSREQYF
TGTGCCTGGAGTGTACGAGCGGGAGGTTCTAGAGAGCAGTACTTC
>14|TRBV6-2/TRBV6-3|once|-|TRBJ2-1
CASNDPSSYNDQFF
TGTGCCAGCAATGACCCGAGCTCCTACAATGACCAGTTCTTC
>14|TRBV5-1|few|-|TRBJ1-1
CASSRGTTGTEAFF
TGCGCCAGCAGTCGAGGGACCACCGGCACTGAAGCTTTCTTT
>12|TRBV11-3|-|-|TRBJ2-4
CASSSTENIQYF
TGTGCCAGCAGCTCCACCGAAAACATTCAGTACTTC
>15|TRBV12-3/TRBV12-4|few|-|TRBJ2-4
CASSHSGGTKNIQYF
TGTGCCAGCAGTCATAGTGGGGGGACCAAAAACATTCAGTACTTC
>14|TRBV20-1|many|TRBD1|TRBJ1-1
CSAIDRGRGTEAFF
TGCAGTGCTATCGACAGGGGGCGAGGAACTGAAGCTTTCTTT
>13|TRBV12-3/TRBV12-4|few|-|TRBJ2-3
CASSFTLDYTQYF
TGTGCCAGCAGTTTCACTCTAGATTATACGCAGTATTTT
>14|TRBV5-1|-|-|TRBJ1-1
CASSSPGGGSEAFF
TGCGCCAGCAGCTCCCCAGGCGGGGGATCCGAAGCTTTCTTT
>12|TRBV12-3/TRBV12-4|-|-|TRBJ2-7
CASSLSWKGQYF
TGTGCCAGCAGTTTGTCGTGGAAAGGGCAGTACTTC
>15|TRBV19|-|TRBD2|TRBJ2-3
CASTPTSGTTDTQYF
TGTGCCAGTACCCCGACTAGCGGGACCACAGATACGCAGTATTTT
>15|TRBV6-2/TRBV6-3|many|TRBD1|TRBJ2-4
CASSLQGTAKNIQYF
TGTGCCAGCAGCCTACAGGGGACGGCCAAAAACATTCAGTACTTC
>15|TRBV2|many|TRBD1|TRBJ2-1
CASNLDGQAYNEQFF
TGTGCCAGCAACTTGGATGGACAGGCCTACAATGAGCAGTTCTTC
>15|TRBV6-2/TRBV6-3|-|-|TRBJ1-2
CASSTPGRTNYGYTF
TGTGCCAGCAGTACTCCGGGACGGACTAACTATGGCTACACCTTC
>15|TRBV7-6|few|-|TRBJ2-1
CASSRGTTAYNEQFF
TGTGCCAGCAGCCGCGGGACGACCGCCTACAATGAGCAGTTCTTC
>14|TRBV5-1|many|-|TRBJ2-7
CASSPDRISYEQYF
TGCGCCAGCAGCCCGGACCGGATATCCTACGAGCAGTACTTC
>13|TRBV5-1|-|-|TRBJ1-2
CASSLHTNYGYTF
TGCGCCAGCAGCTTGCACACGAACTATGGCTACACCTTC
>16|TRBV29-1|many|-|TRBJ2-7
CSVEGEPGHQSYEQYF
TGCAGCGTTGAGGGGGAACCGGGACACCAGTCCTACGAGCAGTACTTC
>13|TRBV7-3|-|-|TRBJ2-5
CASSFGVQETQYF
TGTGCCAGCAGCTTTGGGGTCCAAGAGACCCAGTACTTC
>13|TRBV15|many|-|TRBJ2-1
CATYGGNKDEQFF
TGTGCCACCTACGGCGGGAATAAGGATGAGCAGTTCTTC
>15|TRBV10-2|-|-|TRBJ2-7
CASSGPGLSSYEQYF
TGCGCCAGCAGTGGGCCCGGACTCAGCTCCTACGAGCAGTACTTC
>13|TRBV10-3|few|-|TRBJ2-1
CAISESGVGEQFF
TGTGCCATCAGTGAGTCTGGGGTTGGGGAGCAGTTCTTC
>13|TRBV6-5|-|-|TRBJ2-7
CASSAGTPLEQYF
TGTGCCAGCAGTGCCGGGACGCCGTTAGAGCAGTACTTC
>16|TRBV20-1|few|-|TRBJ2-2
CSARDGGRGFTGELFF
TGCAGTGCTAGAGATGGGGGCAGGGGATTCACCGGGGAGCTGTTTTTT
>14|TRBV28|many|-|TRBJ1-5
CASSTTAYNQPQHF
TGTGCCAGCAGCACCACAGCGTACAATCAGCCCCAGCATTTT
>14|TRBV12-5|few|TRBD2|TRBJ2-1
CASGIAGGIDEQFF
TGTGCTAGTGGTATCGCGGGAGGTATTGATGAGCAGTTCTTC
>16|TRBV11-2|few|TRBD2|TRBJ2-1
CASSRLAGALYNEQFF
TGTGCCAGCAGCAGACTAGCGGGGGCCCTCTACAATGAGCAGTTCTTC
>15|TRBV5-1|few|-|TRBJ1-4
CASSLNTATNEKLFF
TGCGCCAGCAGCTTGAACACTGCAACTAATGAAAAACTGTTTTTT